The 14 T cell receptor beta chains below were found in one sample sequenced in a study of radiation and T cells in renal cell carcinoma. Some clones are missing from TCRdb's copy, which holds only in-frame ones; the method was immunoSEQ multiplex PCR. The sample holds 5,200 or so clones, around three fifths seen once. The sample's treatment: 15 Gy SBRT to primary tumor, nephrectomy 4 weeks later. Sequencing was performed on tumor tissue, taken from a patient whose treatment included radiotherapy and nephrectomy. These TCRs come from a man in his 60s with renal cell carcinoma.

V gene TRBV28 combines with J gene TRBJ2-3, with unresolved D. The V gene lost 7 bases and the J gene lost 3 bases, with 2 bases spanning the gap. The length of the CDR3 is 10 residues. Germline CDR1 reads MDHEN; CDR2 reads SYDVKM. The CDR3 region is CASTTDTQYF. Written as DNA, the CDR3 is TGTGCCAGCACTACAGATACGCAGTATTTT.

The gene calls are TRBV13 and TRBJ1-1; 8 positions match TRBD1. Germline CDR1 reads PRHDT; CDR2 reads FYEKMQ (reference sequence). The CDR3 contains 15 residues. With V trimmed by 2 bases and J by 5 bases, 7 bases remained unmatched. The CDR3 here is CASSLPRQGRTEAFF. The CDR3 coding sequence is TGTGCCAGCAGCTTACCTCGACAGGGGAGGACTGAAGCTTTCTTT.

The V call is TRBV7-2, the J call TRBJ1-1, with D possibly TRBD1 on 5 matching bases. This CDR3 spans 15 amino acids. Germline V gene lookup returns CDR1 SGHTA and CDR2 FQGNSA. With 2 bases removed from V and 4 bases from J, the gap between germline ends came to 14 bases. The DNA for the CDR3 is TGTGCCAGCAGCTTATTTAGGGGTGGGGTCACTGAAGCTTTCTTT. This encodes CASSLFRGGVTEAFF.

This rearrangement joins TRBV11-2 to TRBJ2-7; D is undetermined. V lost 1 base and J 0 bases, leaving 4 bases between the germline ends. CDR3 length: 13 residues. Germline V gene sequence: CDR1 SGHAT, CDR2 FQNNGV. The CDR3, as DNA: TGTGCCAGCAGCTTAGCCTCCTCCTACGAGCAGTACTTC. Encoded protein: CASSLASSYEQYF.

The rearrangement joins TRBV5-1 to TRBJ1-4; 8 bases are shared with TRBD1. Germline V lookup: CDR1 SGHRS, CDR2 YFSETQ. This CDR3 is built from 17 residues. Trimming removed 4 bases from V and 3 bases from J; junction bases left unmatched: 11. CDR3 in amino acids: CASSLGQGGWANEKLFF. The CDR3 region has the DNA TGCGCCAGCAGCCTAGGACAGGGAGGTTGGGCTAATGAAAAACTGTTTTTT. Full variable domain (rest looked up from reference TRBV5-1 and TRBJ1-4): KAGVTQTPRYLIKTRGQQVTLSCSPISGHRSVSWYQQTPGQGLQFLFEYFSETQRNKGNFPGRFSGRQFSNSRSEMNVSTLELGDSALYLCASSLGQGGWANEKLFFGSGTQLSVL.

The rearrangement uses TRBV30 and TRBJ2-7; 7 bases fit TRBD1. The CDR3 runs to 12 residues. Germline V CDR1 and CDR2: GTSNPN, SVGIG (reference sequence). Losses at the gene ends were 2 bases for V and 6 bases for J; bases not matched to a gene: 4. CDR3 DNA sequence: TGTGCCTGGAGTTTGGGGACAGTCGAGCAGTACTTC. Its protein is CAWSLGTVEQYF.

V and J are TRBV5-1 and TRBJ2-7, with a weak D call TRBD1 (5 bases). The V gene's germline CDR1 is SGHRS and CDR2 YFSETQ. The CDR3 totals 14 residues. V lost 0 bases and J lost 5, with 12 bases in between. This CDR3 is CASSLVVGAHEQYF. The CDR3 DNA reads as TGCGCCAGCAGCTTGGTTGTAGGGGCCCACGAGCAGTACTTC.

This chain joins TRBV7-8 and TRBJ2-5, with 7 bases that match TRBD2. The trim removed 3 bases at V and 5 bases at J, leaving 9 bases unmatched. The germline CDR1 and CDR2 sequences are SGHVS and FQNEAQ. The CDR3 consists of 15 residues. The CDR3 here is CASSLREIEGETQYF. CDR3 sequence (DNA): TGTGCCAGCAGCTTGCGGGAGATAGAGGGGGAGACCCAGTACTTC.

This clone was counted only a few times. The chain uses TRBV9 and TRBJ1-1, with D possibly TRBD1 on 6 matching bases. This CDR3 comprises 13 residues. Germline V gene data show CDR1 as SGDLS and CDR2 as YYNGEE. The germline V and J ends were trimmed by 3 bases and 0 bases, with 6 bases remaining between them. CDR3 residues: CASSGQVNTEAFF. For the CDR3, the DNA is TGTGCCAGCAGCGGACAGGTGAACACTGAAGCTTTCTTT.

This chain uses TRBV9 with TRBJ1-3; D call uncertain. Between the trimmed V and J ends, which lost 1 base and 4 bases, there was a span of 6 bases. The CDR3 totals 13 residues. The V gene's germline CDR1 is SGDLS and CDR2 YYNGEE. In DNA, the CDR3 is TGTGCCAGCAGCGTAAAGCCCGGAAACACCATATATTTT. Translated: CASSVKPGNTIYF.

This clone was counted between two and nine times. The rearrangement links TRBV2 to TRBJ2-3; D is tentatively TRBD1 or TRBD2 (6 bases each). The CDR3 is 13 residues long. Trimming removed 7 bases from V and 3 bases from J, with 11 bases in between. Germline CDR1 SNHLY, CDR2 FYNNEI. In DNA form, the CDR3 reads TGTGCCAGCATAGGGGGGTGGACAGATACGCAGTATTTT. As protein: CASIGGWTDTQYF.

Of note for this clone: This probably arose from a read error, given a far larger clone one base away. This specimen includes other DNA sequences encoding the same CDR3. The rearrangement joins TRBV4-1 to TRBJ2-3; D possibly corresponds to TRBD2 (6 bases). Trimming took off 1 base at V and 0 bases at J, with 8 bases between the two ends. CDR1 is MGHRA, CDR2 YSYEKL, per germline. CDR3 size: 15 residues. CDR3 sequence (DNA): TGCGCCAGCAGCCAAGTAAGCGGGAGCACAGATACGCAGTATTTT. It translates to CASSQVSGSTDTQYF.

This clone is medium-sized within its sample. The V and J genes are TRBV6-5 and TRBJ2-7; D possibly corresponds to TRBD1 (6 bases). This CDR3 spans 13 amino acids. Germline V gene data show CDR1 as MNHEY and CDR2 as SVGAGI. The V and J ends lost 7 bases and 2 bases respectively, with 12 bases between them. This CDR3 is CASTGQPAYEQYF. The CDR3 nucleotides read TGTGCCAGCACTGGACAGCCCGCCTACGAGCAGTACTTC.

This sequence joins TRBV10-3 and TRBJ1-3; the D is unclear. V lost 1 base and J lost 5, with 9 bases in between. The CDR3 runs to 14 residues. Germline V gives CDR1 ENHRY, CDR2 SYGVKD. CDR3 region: CAISEFASRNTIYF. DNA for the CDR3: TGTGCCATCAGTGAGTTTGCGTCTAGAAACACCATATATTTT.